These 10 T cell receptor beta chains originate from one sample sequenced in a study of blood T cell repertoires in COVID-19. Method: immunoSEQ multiplex PCR; TCRdb's copy keeps in-frame clones and lacks some. The sample consists of 120,000 to 150,000 clones, about 80% of them appearing once. Sequenced material: peripheral blood. The receptors here all came from a woman of 80 years or more in a cohort sampled during active or convalescent COVID-19.

The V gene is TRBV5-1, the J gene TRBJ2-5, with D possibly matching TRBD1 (6 bases). This CDR3 is 13 amino acids long. The germline V gene encodes CDR1 SGHRS and CDR2 YFSETQ. V shed 4 bases and J shed 2 bases, with 9 bases lying between them. The CDR3 is CASSPGQQETQYF. In DNA form, the CDR3 reads TGCGCCAGCAGCCCAGGACAGCAAGAGACCCAGTACTTC.

This clone was seen more than once but under ten times. The rearrangement links TRBV10-3 to TRBJ1-5; 10 bases line up with TRBD1. The CDR3 spans 14 residues. Germline-derived CDR1 and CDR2 are ENHRY and SYGVKD. The trim removed 8 bases at V and 6 bases at J, leaving 7 bases unmatched. The CDR3 DNA follows: TGTGCCATCGGGACAGGGGATGGTAGTCAGCCCCAGCATTTT. It encodes CAIGTGDGSQPQHF.

CDR3 sequence: CASSYLRTGGGSYEQYV. CDR3 DNA sequence: TGTGCCAGCAGCTATCTTCGGACAGGGGGTGGCTCCTACGAGCAGTACGTC. The chain uses TRBV7-3 and TRBJ2-7; 10 bases are a match to TRBD1. Germline V lookup: CDR1 SGHTA, CDR2 FQGTGA. The CDR3 runs 17 residues. V shed 4 bases and J 0 bases; nucleotides not matched to a gene: 9.

V is TRBV6-6 and J is TRBJ1-2; 9 nucleotides align to TRBD1. The V gene end was trimmed by 6 bases and the J gene end by 8 bases; junction bases not matched to a gene: 10. Germline assignment: CDR1 MNHNY and CDR2 SVGAGI (reference sequence). The CDR3 has 14 amino acids. The CDR3 DNA is TGTGCCAGCAGCAACGGACAGGGGTCTTCGGGCTACACCTTC. This encodes CASSNGQGSSGYTF.

The gene calls are TRBV7-9 and TRBJ1-4; 10 positions match TRBD1. The V and J ends lost 3 bases and 8 bases, in that order; junction bases with no gene match: 9. In germline, CDR1 is SEHNR, CDR2 FQNEAQ (reference sequence). CDR3 size: 16 residues. The CDR3 spells CASSFSRDRGIEKLFF. The CDR3 region has the DNA TGTGCCAGCAGCTTTAGTCGGGACAGGGGTATCGAAAAACTGTTTTTT.

This rearrangement joins TRBV19 to TRBJ1-1, with D possibly matching TRBD1 (6 bases). Germline V CDR1 and CDR2: LNHDA, SQIVND (reference sequence). The CDR3 length is 14 residues. Trimming left V 4 bases short and J 1 base short, with 10 bases between. DNA for the CDR3: TGTGCCAGTAGTACACAGGGCTGGAACACTGAAGCTTTCTTT. Protein: CASSTQGWNTEAFF.

This clone was detected only once. This CDR3 reads CSASSGTGLLDYGYTF. CDR3 nucleotides: TGCAGTGCTAGTTCAGGGACAGGGTTGTTGGACTATGGCTACACCTTC. J is TRBJ1-2 and V is TRBV20-1; 9 bases fit TRBD1. CDR3 length: 16 amino acids. Trimming removed 3 bases from V and 3 bases from J; junction bases left unmatched: 11. Germline CDR1 is DFQATT and CDR2 is SNEGSKA (reference sequence).

This clone was counted between two and nine times. The V gene is TRBV15, the J gene TRBJ1-2; 7 positions agree with TRBD1. This CDR3 contains 12 residues. The germline V gene has CDR1 LNHNV and CDR2 YYDKDF (reference sequence). V gave up 3 bases and J gave up 7 bases; unmatched junction bases: 2. The CDR3 spells CATSSRGLGYTF. In DNA, the CDR3 is TGTGCCACCAGCAGTAGGGGGCTTGGCTACACCTTC.

This clone was found once. This chain joins TRBV7-9 and TRBJ2-5, with D possibly being TRBD2 (6 bases). This CDR3 region has 17 residues. With 2 bases removed from V and 2 bases from J, the gap between germline ends came to 18 bases. Germline lookup yields CDR1 SEHNR and CDR2 FQNEAQ (reference sequence). The CDR3 bases are TGTGCCAGCAGCTTATGGGTTGGGGCGCGGGGTCAAGAGACCCAGTACTTC. This codes for CASSLWVGARGQETQYF.

The rearrangement uses TRBV12-3 or TRBV12-4 and TRBJ2-1; tentative D call: TRBD1 (6 bases). V lost 6 bases, J lost 10 bases, and 10 bases lay in between. This CDR3 has 11 residues. In DNA, the CDR3 is TGTGCCAGCAGACACAGGGCCGAGCAGTTCTTC. Protein sequence: CASRHRAEQFF.